The sequence of this T cell receptor (beta chain) was determined in a study of blood T cell repertoires in COVID-19 (dated by TCRdb to the early 2020s). For the study in its entirety: The collaborator samples originated in the United States, Italy and Spain and spanned the acute and convalescent phases of COVID-19. Where available, HLA class I and class II types were obtained from metadata supplied by the sample provider rather than from assay-based typing. Sample metadata almost always included a de-identified subject ID, COVID-19 status, age in years and sex. The repertoires were released in a freely available public database meant as a resource for research on the immune response to SARS-CoV-2. Samples came from the ongoing ImmuneRACE study (first 160 participants) plus 1,254 subjects from 6 global collaborators. Deeply sampled blood TCRbeta repertoires from subjects exposed to, actively infected with, or recovered from COVID-19 were included in the dataset. The material from the prospective study consisted of cDNA or gDNA derived from T cells, B-cell-depleted T cells, or PBMCs. Overall study outcomes, separate from this receptor: The amount of clinical and demographic metadata varied by source and participant and was provided uncurated.

CDR1 GTSNPN and CDR2 SVGIG are derived from the germline V gene (reference sequence). Deletion took 0 bases off V and 6 bases off J, with a span of 15 bases between the germline ends. Its CDR3 holds 15 amino acids, cysteine through phenylalanine. Only the CDR3 DNA is retained, 45 bases long and in frame from the first base. In the prospective study, participants were about 18 to 95 years old, resided in about two dozen geographic areas of the United States, and were enrolled through a virtual design. In the prospective study, participants were assigned to cohorts based on the clinical history participants reported in a screening survey and a study questionnaire. Each participant in the prospective study had whole blood, serum and a nasopharyngeal or oropharyngeal swab collected by mobile phlebotomists. Over a 2-month period, participants in the prospective study had the option of providing additional blood draws and questionnaires. Blood samples from the prospective study were shipped frozen or at room temperature prior to DNA extraction.

The immunoSEQ Assay, a bias-controlled multiplex PCR, was used to amplify TCRbeta CDR3 regions from genomic DNA. The published analysis was carried out like this. Within the assay, amplification of reference gene primers was used to estimate how many nucleated cells each sample contained. Sequence reads were collapsed and filtered to measure the absolute abundance of every unique TCRbeta CDR3 rearrangement. For each sample, productive Simpson clonality was calculated by taking the square root of Simpson's diversity index across productive rearrangements. This immuneACCESS table, as held by TCRdb, lists in-frame sequences with V and J called but not all clones. Of the missing ones, under half trace to an unresolved V gene in checked studies; the others have no known cause. V and J calls and clone size follow that table, whereas D and trimming were derived from the DNA. For this sample the table gives about 220,000 clones, of which approximately 83% were detected only once. Of the sample, roughly 1.3% is held by the ten largest clones.

To note about this clone: Its target antigen remains unknown. No much larger clone is present one base from it, and per-base qualities are unavailable.

Sequenced: PBMCs or T cells enriched from blood (not recorded which). Rearrangement joined TRBV30 to TRBJ1-5; perhaps TRBD1 is the D gene, with 5 bases matching. This receptor was taken from a woman in her thirties or forties with acute COVID-19. In nucleotide form, the sequence is TGTGCCTGGAGTGTAGCTTGGCAGGGAAGTCAGCCCCAGCATTTT. The resulting protein is CAWSVAWQGSQPQHF.